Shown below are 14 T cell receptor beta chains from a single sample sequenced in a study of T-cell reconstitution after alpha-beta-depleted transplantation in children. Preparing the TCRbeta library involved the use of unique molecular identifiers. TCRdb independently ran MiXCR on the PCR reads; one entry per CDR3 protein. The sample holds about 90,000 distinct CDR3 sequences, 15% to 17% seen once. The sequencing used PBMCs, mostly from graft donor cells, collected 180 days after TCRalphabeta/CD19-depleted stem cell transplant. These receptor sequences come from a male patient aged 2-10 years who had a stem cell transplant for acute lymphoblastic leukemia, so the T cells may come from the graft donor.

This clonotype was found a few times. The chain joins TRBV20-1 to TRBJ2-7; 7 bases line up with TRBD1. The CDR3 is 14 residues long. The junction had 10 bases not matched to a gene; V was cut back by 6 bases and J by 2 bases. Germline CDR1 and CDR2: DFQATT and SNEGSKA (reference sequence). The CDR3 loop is CSATNPGQPYEQYF. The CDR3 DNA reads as TGCAGTGCGACCAACCCGGGACAGCCCTACGAGCAGTACTTC.

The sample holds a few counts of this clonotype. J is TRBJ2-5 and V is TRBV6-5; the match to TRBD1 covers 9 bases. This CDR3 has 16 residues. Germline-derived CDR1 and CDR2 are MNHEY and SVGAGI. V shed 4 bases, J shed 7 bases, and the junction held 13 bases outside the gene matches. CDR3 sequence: CASSSGTGSSGGTQYF. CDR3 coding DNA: TGTGCCAGCAGTTCCGGGACAGGGTCATCCGGTGGGACCCAGTACTTC.

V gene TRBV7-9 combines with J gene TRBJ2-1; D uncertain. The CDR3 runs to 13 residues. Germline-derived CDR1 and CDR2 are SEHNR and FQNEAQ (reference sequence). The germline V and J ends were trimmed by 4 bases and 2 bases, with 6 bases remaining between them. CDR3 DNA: TGTGCCAGCAGCTCTGACCCCTACAATGAGCAGTTCTTC. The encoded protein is CASSSDPYNEQFF.

DNA of the CDR3: TGCGCCAGCAGGGCGGGGACAGATACGCAGTATTTT. Residues: CASRAGTDTQYF. The rearrangement uses TRBV5-1 and TRBJ2-3; TRBD2 is a possible D gene (6 bases). CDR3 length equals 12 residues. Germline CDR1 is SGHRS and CDR2 is YFSETQ. V was trimmed by 5 bases and J by 3 bases, leaving 7 bases between them. Looking up the rest from reference TRBV5-1 and TRBJ2-3 gives the full variable domain: KAGVTQTPRYLIKTRGQQVTLSCSPISGHRSVSWYQQTPGQGLQFLFEYFSETQRNKGNFPGRFSGRQFSNSRSEMNVSTLELGDSALYLCASRAGTDTQYFGPGTRLTVL.

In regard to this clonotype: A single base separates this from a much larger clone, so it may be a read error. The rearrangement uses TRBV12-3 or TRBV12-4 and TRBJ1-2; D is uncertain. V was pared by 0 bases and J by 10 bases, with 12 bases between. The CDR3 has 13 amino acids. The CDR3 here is CASSLASVSDYTF. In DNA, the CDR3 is TGTGCCAGCAGTTTAGCTAGCGTCTCGGACTACACCTTC.

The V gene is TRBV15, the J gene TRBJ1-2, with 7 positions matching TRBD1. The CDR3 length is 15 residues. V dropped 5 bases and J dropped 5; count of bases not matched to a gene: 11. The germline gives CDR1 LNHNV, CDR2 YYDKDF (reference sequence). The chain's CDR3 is CATSGNRGIAYGYTF. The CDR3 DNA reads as TGTGCCACCAGCGGAAACAGGGGAATTGCTTATGGCTACACCTTC.

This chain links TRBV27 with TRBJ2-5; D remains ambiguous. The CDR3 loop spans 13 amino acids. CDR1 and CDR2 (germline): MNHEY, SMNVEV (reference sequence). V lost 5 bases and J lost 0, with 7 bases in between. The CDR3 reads CASSPAHQETQYF. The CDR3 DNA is TGTGCCAGCAGTCCAGCCCACCAAGAGACCCAGTACTTC.

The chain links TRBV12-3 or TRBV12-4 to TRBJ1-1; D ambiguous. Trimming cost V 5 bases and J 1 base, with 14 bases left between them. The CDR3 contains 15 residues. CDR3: CASSTSRTENTEAFF. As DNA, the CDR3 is TGTGCCAGCAGTACCTCCCGGACCGAGAACACTGAAGCTTTCTTT.

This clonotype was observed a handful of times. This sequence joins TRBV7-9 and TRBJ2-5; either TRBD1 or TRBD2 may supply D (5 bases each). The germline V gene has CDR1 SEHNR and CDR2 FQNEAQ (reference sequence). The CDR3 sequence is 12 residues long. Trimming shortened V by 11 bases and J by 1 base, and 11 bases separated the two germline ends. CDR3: CAARDGQETQYF. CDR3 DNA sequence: TGTGCCGCCAGGGACGGCCAAGAGACCCAGTACTTC.

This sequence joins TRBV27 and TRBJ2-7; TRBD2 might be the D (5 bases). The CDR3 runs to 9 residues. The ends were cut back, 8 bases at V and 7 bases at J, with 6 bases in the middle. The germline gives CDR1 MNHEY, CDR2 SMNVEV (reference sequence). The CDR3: CASGEEQYF. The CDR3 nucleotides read TGTGCCAGCGGGGAGGAGCAGTACTTC.

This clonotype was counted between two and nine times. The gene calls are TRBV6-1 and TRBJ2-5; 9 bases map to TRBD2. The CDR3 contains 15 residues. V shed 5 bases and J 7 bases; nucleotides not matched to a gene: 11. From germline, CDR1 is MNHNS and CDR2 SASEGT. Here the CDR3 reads CASSRLADRGGTQYF. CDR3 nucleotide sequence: TGTGCCAGCAGTAGACTAGCGGACCGCGGGGGGACCCAGTACTTC.

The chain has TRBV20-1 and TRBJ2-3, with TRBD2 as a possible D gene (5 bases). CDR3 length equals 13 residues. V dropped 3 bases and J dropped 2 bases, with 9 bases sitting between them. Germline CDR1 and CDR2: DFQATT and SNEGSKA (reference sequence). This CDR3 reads CSASGGYTDTQYF. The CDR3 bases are TGCAGTGCTAGCGGCGGGTACACAGATACGCAGTATTTT.

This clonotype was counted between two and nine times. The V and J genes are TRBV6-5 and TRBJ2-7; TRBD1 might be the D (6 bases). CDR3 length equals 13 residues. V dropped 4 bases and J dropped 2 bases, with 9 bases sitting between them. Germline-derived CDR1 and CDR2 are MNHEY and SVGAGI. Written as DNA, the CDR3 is TGTGCCAGCAGTTCACAGGGCCCCTACGAGCAGTACTTC. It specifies CASSSQGPYEQYF.

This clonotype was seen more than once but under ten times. CDR3 DNA: TGCGCCAGCAGCTTGGACCCCAGGGTGTACGAGCAGTACTTC. Amino acids: CASSLDPRVYEQYF. The chain combines TRBV5-1 with TRBJ2-7; tentatively, D is TRBD1 (5 bases). In germline, CDR1 is SGHRS, CDR2 YFSETQ. The CDR3 loop spans 14 amino acids. The ends were cut back, 0 bases at V and 4 bases at J, with 11 bases in the middle.